The 15 T cell receptor beta chains reported below all come from one sample, sequenced in a study of T cell responses to AZD1222 COVID-19 vaccine. Assay used: immunoSEQ multiplex PCR; TCRdb lists only in-frame clones, some missing. The sample lists some 130,000 clones, roughly 87% occurring once. This material consisted of peripheral blood, taken 28 days after the second AZD1222 dose. Every receptor here comes from an adult who received the AZD1222 COVID-19 vaccine.

This chain connects TRBV10-3 to TRBJ1-5, with 8 bases lining up with TRBD1. V shed 1 base and J 3 bases; nucleotides not matched to a gene: 2. Germline V lookup: CDR1 ENHRY, CDR2 SYGVKD. The CDR3 spans 15 residues. In nucleotides, the CDR3 is TGTGCCATCAGTGAGTGGACAGGGCTCAATCAGCCCCAGCATTTT. This translates into CAISEWTGLNQPQHF.

The V and J genes are TRBV5-4 and TRBJ2-3; 10 bases match TRBD1. Trimming at V came to 8 bases and at J to 5 bases, leaving 8 bases not matched to a gene. This CDR3 contains 14 residues. CDR1 and CDR2 (germline): SGHNT, YYREEE (reference sequence). Written as DNA, the CDR3 is TGTGCCAGTTCACCGGGACAGGGGAAAGATACGCAGTATTTT. Translating gives CASSPGQGKDTQYF. Full variable domain (outside the CDR3, taken from reference TRBV5-4 and TRBJ2-3): ETGVTQSPTHLIKTRGQQVTLRCSSQSGHNTVSWYQQALGQGPQFIFQYYREEENGRGNFPPRFSGLQFPNYSSELNVNALELDDSALYLCASSPGQGKDTQYFGPGTRLTVL.

The chain links TRBV2 to TRBJ1-6; D may be TRBD1 (6 bases). Trimming took off 3 bases at V and 10 bases at J, with 19 bases between the two ends. This CDR3 has 16 residues. Germline CDR1 SNHLY, CDR2 FYNNEI. The CDR3 protein is CASSDVRLDSGSPLHF. The CDR3 bases are TGTGCCAGCAGTGACGTTAGGTTGGACAGTGGGTCACCCCTCCACTTT. Supplemented by reference TRBV2 and TRBJ1-6, the full variable domain reads EPEVTQTPSHQVTQMGQEVILRCVPISNHLYFYWYRQILGQKVEFLVSFYNNEISEKSEIFDDQFSVERPDGSNFTLKIRSTKLEDSAMYFCASSDVRLDSGSPLHFGNGTRLTVT.

The rearrangement joins TRBV18 to TRBJ2-2; D remains ambiguous. The CDR3 totals 16 residues. The germline gives CDR1 KGHSH, CDR2 LQKENI. V shed 4 bases and J shed 6 bases, with 18 bases lying between them. The DNA for the CDR3 is TGTGCCAGCTCACTTCGGACGGATTCTAGGGCCGGGGAGCTGTTTTTT. This sequence encodes CASSLRTDSRAGELFF.

This clone came up a few times. The chain couples TRBV19 to TRBJ2-7; 8 bases agree with TRBD1. The CDR3 loop spans 16 amino acids. Trimming removed 5 bases from V and 0 bases from J; junction bases left unmatched: 9. Germline V lookup: CDR1 LNHDA, CDR2 SQIVND (reference sequence). CDR3 nucleotide sequence: TGTGCCAGTAGTCCAGGACAGGGTCGGGTCTCCTACGAGCAGTACTTC. Its translation is CASSPGQGRVSYEQYF.

This chain uses TRBV19 with TRBJ2-7, with 8 nucleotides matching TRBD1. The length of the CDR3 is 15 residues. V lost 6 bases, J lost 4 bases, and 11 bases stayed unmatched. The V gene's germline CDR1 is LNHDA and CDR2 SQIVND (reference sequence). In DNA, the CDR3 is TGTGCCAGTAGCCCTGCGACAGGGGCAGCGTACGAGCAGTACTTC. Translation gives CASSPATGAAYEQYF.

This chain connects TRBV30 to TRBJ1-2; 10 positions match TRBD1. The CDR3 is 16 residues long. Germline V CDR1 and CDR2: GTSNPN, SVGIG (reference sequence). With V trimmed by 0 bases and J by 4 bases, 8 bases remained unmatched. The chain's CDR3 is CAWSVKSGQGFYGYTF. DNA of the CDR3: TGTGCCTGGAGTGTAAAATCGGGACAGGGGTTCTATGGCTACACCTTC. Full variable domain (missing parts from reference TRBV30 and TRBJ1-2): SQTIHQWPATLVQPVGSPLSLECTVEGTSNPNLYWYRQAAGRGLQLLFYSVGIGQISSEVPQNLSASRPQDRQFILSSKKLLLSDSGFYLCAWSVKSGQGFYGYTFGSGTRLTVV.

V gene TRBV19 combines with J gene TRBJ2-2, with TRBD1 matching over 8 bases. V lost 6 bases to trimming and J lost 3 bases; unmatched junction nucleotides: 3. Germline V lookup: CDR1 LNHDA, CDR2 SQIVND (reference sequence). CDR3 size: 14 residues. The CDR3 DNA is TGTGCCAGTAGAGGACAGGGAGACACCGGGGAGCTGTTTTTT. It specifies CASRGQGDTGELFF.

V usage is TRBV20-1 and J usage is TRBJ2-5; 8 bases line up with TRBD1. Germline values: CDR1 DFQATT, CDR2 SNEGSKA (reference sequence). The CDR3 spans 11 residues. CDR3 sequence (DNA): TGCACCAGGGGGCGTCAAGAGACCCAGTACTTC. This gives the protein CTRGRQETQYF.

The genes are TRBV5-5 and TRBJ2-2, with 9 bases aligning to TRBD1. The CDR3 contains 16 residues. The V gene end was trimmed by 4 bases and the J gene end by 0 bases; junction bases not matched to a gene: 4. Germline V gene sequence: CDR1 SGHKS, CDR2 YYEKEE (reference sequence). In nucleotides, the CDR3 is TGTGCCAGCAGCCGGACAGGGGCGACGAACACCGGGGAGCTGTTTTTT. Encoded protein: CASSRTGATNTGELFF. Complete variable domain (other parts from reference TRBV5-5 and TRBJ2-2): DAGVTQSPTHLIKTRGQQVTLRCSPISGHKSVSWYQQVLGQGPQFIFQYYEKEERGRGNFPDRFSARQFPNYSSELNVNALLLGDSALYLCASSRTGATNTGELFFGEGSRLTVL.

In DNA form, the CDR3 reads TGCGCCAGCAGCCTCGGACAAGCAACATATTCACCCCTCCACTTT. Translated: CASSLGQATYSPLHF. This chain uses TRBV5-1 with TRBJ1-6; possibly TRBD1 for D (5 bases). The germline V gene has CDR1 SGHRS and CDR2 YFSETQ. The CDR3 is made up of 15 amino acids. Trimming removed 4 bases from V and 8 bases from J, with 16 bases in between.

V gene TRBV7-2 combines with J gene TRBJ2-7, with D perhaps being TRBD1 or TRBD2 (6 bases each). This CDR3 is 16 amino acids long. The V end lost 5 bases, the J end lost 2 bases, and 19 bases lay between the germline ends. Germline CDR1 and CDR2: SGHTA and FQGNSA. CDR3 in DNA: TGTGCCAGCAGCCCCCCCGGGGGCGGACTTCCCTACGAGCAGTACTTC. Amino acid sequence: CASSPPGGGLPYEQYF.

V usage is TRBV6-5 and J usage is TRBJ1-4, with D perhaps matching TRBD1 (6 bases). The germline V and J ends were trimmed by 7 bases and 8 bases, with 14 bases remaining between them. The CDR3 loop spans 13 amino acids. Germline V gene data show CDR1 as MNHEY and CDR2 as SVGAGI. Here the CDR3 reads CASNRDPGEKLFF. The CDR3 coding sequence is TGTGCCAGCAACAGGGACCCGGGGGAAAAACTGTTTTTT.

V gene TRBV4-2 combines with J gene TRBJ2-2; TRBD1 is a possible D gene (6 bases). Germline V lookup: CDR1 LGHNA, CDR2 YNFKEQ. Between the trimmed V and J ends, which lost 1 base and 3 bases, there was a span of 9 bases. The CDR3 is 15 amino acids. CDR3 nucleotides: TGTGCCAGCAGCCAAGGACACAGGGACACCGGGGAGCTGTTTTTT. Translating gives CASSQGHRDTGELFF.

The chain joins TRBV4-1 to TRBJ1-4; unclear D gene. The CDR3 runs 13 residues. Germline lookup yields CDR1 MGHRA and CDR2 YSYEKL. Between the trimmed V and J ends, which lost 4 bases and 5 bases, there was a span of 8 bases. This chain's CDR3 is CASSRWKNEKLFF. The CDR3 DNA reads TGCGCCAGCAGCCGGTGGAAAAATGAAAAACTGTTTTTT.